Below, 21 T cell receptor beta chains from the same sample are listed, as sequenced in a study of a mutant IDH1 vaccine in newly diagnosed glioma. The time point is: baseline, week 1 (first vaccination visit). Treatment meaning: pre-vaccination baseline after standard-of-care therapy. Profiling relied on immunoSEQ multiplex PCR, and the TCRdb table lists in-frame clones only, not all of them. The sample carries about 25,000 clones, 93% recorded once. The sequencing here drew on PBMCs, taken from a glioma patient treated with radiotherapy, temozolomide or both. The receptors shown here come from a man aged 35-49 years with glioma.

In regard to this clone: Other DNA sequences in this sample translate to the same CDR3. The CDR3 protein is CASSEMAGHEETQYF. In DNA, the CDR3 is TGTGCCAGCAGTGAAATGGCGGGACACGAGGAGACCCAGTACTTC. The chain links TRBV6-1 to TRBJ2-5; D may correspond to TRBD1 or TRBD2 (6 bases each). V dropped 2 bases and J dropped 5 bases, with 15 bases sitting between them. Germline V gene data show CDR1 as MNHNS and CDR2 as SASEGT. The CDR3 runs to 15 residues.

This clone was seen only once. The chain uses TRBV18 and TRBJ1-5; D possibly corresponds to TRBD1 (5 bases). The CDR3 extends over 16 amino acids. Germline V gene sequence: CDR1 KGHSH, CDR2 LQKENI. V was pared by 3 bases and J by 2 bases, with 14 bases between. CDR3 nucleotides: TGTGCCAGCTCACCGGGTTTTGGGGCCCGCAATCAGCCCCAGCATTTT. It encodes CASSPGFGARNQPQHF.

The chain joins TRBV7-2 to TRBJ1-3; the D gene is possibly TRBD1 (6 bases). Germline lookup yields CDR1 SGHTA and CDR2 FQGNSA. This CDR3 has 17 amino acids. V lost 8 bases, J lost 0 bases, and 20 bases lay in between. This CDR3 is CASQNPWDTDSGNTIYF. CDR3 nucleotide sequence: TGTGCCAGCCAGAACCCTTGGGACACCGACTCTGGAAACACCATATATTTT.

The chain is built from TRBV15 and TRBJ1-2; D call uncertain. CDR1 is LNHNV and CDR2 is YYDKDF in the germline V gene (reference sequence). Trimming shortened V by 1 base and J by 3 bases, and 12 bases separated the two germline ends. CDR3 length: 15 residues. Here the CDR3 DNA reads TGTGCCACCAGCAGAGCGCGGATCGCACACTATGGCTACACCTTC. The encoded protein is CATSRARIAHYGYTF. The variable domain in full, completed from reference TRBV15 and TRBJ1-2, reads DAMVIQNPRYQVTQFGKPVTLSCSQTLNHNVMYWYQQKSSQAPKLLFHYYDKDFNNEADTPDNFQSRRPNTSFCFLDIRSPGLGDTAMYLCATSRARIAHYGYTFGSGTRLTVV.

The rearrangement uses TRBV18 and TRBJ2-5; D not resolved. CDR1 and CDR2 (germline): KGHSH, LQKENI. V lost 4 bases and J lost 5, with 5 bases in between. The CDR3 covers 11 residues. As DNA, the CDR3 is TGTGCCAGCTCACTCCTGGAGACCCAGTACTTC. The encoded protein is CASSLLETQYF.

The CDR3 DNA reads TGTGCCAGCAGCCAAGATCTTTCCAGCGGGAAAACGAACACCGGGGAGCTGTTTTTT. Its protein product is CASSQDLSSGKTNTGELFF. The chain is built from TRBV14 and TRBJ2-2; TRBD2 matches at 7 bases. The CDR3 length is 19 residues. CDR1 and CDR2 from the germline V gene are SGHDN and FVKESK. The V and J ends lost 0 bases and 0 bases, in that order; junction bases with no gene match: 10.

The CDR3 coding sequence is TGTGCCAGCAGATTCCCGGGACAGAGGCCCCATGGCTACACCTTC. Translation gives CASRFPGQRPHGYTF. V usage is TRBV5-4 and J usage is TRBJ1-2; 7 bases are a match to TRBD1. Germline V gene data show CDR1 as SGHNT and CDR2 as YYREEE (reference sequence). The CDR3 runs 15 residues. The V segment lost 5 bases and the J segment 6 bases; nucleotides outside the gene matches: 13.

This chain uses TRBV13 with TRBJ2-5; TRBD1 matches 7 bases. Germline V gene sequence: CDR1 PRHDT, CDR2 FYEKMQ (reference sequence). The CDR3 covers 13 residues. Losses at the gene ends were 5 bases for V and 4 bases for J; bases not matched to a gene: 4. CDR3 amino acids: CASSGDRAETQYF. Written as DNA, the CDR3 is TGTGCCAGCAGCGGTGACAGGGCAGAGACCCAGTACTTC.

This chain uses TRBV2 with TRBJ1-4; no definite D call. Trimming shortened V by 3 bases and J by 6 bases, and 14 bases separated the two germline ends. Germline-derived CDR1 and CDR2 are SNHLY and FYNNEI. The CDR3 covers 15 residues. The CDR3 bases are TGTGCCAGCAGTGACGCCGGAACGCCCGATGAAAAACTGTTTTTT. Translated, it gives CASSDAGTPDEKLFF.

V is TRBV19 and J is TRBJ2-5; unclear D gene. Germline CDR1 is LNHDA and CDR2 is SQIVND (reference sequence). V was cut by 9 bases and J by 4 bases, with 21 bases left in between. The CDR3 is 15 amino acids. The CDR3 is CASKIRHWGLETQYF. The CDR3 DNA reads TGTGCCAGCAAAATCCGACACTGGGGATTAGAGACCCAGTACTTC.

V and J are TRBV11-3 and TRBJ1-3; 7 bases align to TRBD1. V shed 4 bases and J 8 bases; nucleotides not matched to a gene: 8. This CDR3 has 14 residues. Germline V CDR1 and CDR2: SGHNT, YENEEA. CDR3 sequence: CASSYDPTGDTIYF. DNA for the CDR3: TGTGCCAGCAGCTATGATCCTACAGGGGACACCATATATTTT.

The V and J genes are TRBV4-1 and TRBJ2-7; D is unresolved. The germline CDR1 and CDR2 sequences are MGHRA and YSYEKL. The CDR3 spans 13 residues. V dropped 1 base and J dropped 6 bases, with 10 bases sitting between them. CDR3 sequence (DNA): TGCGCCAGCAGCCAAGCTGGCGGATTCGAGCAGTACTTC. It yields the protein CASSQAGGFEQYF.

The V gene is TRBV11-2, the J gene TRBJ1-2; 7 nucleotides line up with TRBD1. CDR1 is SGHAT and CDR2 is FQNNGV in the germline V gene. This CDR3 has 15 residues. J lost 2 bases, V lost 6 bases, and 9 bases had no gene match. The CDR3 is CASSSPGTANYGYTF. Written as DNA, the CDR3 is TGTGCCAGCAGTTCCCCAGGGACAGCCAACTATGGCTACACCTTC. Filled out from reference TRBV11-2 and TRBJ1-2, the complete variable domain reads EAGVAQSPRYKIIEKRQSVAFWCNPISGHATLYWYQQILGQGPKLLIQFQNNGVVDDSQLPKDRFSAERLKGVDSTLKIQPAKLEDSAVYLCASSSPGTANYGYTFGSGTRLTVV.

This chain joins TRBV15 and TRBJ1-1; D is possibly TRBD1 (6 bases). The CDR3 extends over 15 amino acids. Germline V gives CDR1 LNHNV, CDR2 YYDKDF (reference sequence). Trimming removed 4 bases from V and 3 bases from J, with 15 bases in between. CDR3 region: CATSTTVHRDTEAFF. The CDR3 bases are TGTGCCACCAGCACGACAGTGCACAGGGACACTGAAGCTTTCTTT.

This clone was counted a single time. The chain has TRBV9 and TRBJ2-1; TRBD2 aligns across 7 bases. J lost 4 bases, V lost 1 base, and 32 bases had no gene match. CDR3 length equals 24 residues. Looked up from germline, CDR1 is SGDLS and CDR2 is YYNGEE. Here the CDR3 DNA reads TGTGCCAGCAGCGTACGGCGAGGGCCGCAACCCCCTCGGGGGGAACTAGCGAGATACAATGAGCAGTTCTTC. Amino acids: CASSVRRGPQPPRGELARYNEQFF.

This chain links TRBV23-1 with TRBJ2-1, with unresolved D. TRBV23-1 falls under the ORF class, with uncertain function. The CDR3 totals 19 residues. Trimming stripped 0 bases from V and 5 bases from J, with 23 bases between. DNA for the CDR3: TGCGCCAGCAGTCAATCCTGCGAAGTCACGAGACAATACCACAATGAGCAGTTCTTC. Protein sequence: CASSQSCEVTRQYHNEQFF.

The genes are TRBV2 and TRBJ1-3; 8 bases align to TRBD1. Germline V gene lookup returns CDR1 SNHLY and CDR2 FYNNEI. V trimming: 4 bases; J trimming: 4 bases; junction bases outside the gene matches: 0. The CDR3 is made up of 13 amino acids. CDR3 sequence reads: CASSGTGGNTIYF. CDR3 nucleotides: TGTGCCAGCAGTGGGACAGGGGGAAACACCATATATTTT. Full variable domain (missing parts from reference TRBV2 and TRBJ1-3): EPEVTQTPSHQVTQMGQEVILRCVPISNHLYFYWYRQILGQKVEFLVSFYNNEISEKSEIFDDQFSVERPDGSNFTLKIRSTKLEDSAMYFCASSGTGGNTIYFGEGSWLTVV.

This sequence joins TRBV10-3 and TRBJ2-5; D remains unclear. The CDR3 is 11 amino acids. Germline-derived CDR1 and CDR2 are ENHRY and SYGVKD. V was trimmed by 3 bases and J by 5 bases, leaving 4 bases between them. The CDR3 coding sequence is TGTGCCATCAGTGATTGGGAGACCCAGTACTTC. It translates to CAISDWETQYF.

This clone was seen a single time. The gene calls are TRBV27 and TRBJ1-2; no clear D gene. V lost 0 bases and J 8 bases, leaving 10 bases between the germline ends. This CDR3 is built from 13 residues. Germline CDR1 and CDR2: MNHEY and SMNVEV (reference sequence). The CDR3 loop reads CASSLSGPLGYTF. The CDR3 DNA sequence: TGTGCCAGCAGTTTATCCGGGCCCCTGGGCTACACCTTC.

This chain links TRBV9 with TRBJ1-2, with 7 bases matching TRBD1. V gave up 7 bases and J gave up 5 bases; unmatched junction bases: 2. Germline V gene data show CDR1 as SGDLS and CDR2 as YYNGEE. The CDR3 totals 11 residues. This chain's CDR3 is CASEGQYGYTF. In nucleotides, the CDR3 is TGTGCCAGCGAGGGACAGTATGGCTACACCTTC. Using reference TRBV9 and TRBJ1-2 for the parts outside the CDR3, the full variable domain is DSGVTQTPKHLITATGQRVTLRCSPRSGDLSVYWYQQSLDQGLQFLIQYYNGEERAKGNILERFSAQQFPDLHSELNLSSLELGDSALYFCASEGQYGYTFGSGTRLTVV.

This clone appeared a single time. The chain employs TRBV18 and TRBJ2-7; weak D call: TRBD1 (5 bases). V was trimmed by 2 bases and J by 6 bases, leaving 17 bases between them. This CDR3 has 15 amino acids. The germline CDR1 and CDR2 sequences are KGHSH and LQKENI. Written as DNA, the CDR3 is TGTGCCAGCTCACCAGTTGGGCCCCTAGGGGCCGAGCAGTACTTC. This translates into CASSPVGPLGAEQYF.